Listed below are T cell receptor beta chains from one sample, sequenced in a study of technical replicates of blood from a few donors. TCRdb's table, derived via immunoSEQ multiplex PCR, lists solely in-frame clones and lacks some. Of 55,000 to 75,000 clones listed, 91% were seen once; the top ten hold less than 5%. The specimen was PBMCs. The receptors were gathered from a human donor in good health. Some clones in this sample may be carry-over from other donors' samples. Each CDR3 is given with its conserved first and last residue. D genes are given only for firm matches. Clone size, where shown, is once, few, many, or a class for clones that have expanded.

v_gene: TRBV13
d_gene: .
abundance: .
j_gene: TRBJ2-1
CDR3nt: TGTGCCAGCAGCTTAACAGGGAGAGATAATGAGCAGTTCTTC
CDR3aa: CASSLTGRDNEQFF

v_gene: TRBV4-3
d_gene: .
abundance: .
j_gene: TRBJ1-5
CDR3nt: TGCGCCAGCAGCCAAGAGTATCCCAATCAGCCCCAGCATTTT
CDR3aa: CASSQEYPNQPQHF

v_gene: TRBV30
d_gene: .
abundance: .
j_gene: TRBJ2-7
CDR3nt: TGTGCCTGGAGGTTGGGGGGAACCTACGAGCAGTACTTC
CDR3aa: CAWRLGGTYEQYF

v_gene: TRBV29-1
d_gene: .
abundance: .
j_gene: TRBJ2-1
CDR3nt: TGCAGCGTTGAGGGGCCATGGCAGAATGAGCAGTTCTTC
CDR3aa: CSVEGPWQNEQFF

v_gene: TRBV16
d_gene: .
abundance: .
j_gene: TRBJ2-7
CDR3nt: TGTGCCAGCAGCGGAGAGGGATTCTCCTACGAGCAGTACTTC
CDR3aa: CASSGEGFSYEQYF

v_gene: TRBV29-1
d_gene: TRBD2
abundance: .
j_gene: TRBJ2-1
CDR3nt: TGCAGCGCGGGGACTAGCGGGAATGAGCAGTTCTTC
CDR3aa: CSAGTSGNEQFF

v_gene: TRBV25-1
d_gene: .
abundance: .
j_gene: TRBJ1-1
CDR3nt: TGTGCCAGCAGATGGGGCGGATCAGGGCCTGAAGCTTTCTTT
CDR3aa: CASRWGGSGPEAFF

v_gene: TRBV5-4
d_gene: .
abundance: .
j_gene: TRBJ2-5
CDR3nt: TGTGCCAGCAGCTCTCCATCCGGGGAAGAGACCCAGTACTTC
CDR3aa: CASSSPSGEETQYF

v_gene: TRBV7-3
d_gene: .
abundance: .
j_gene: TRBJ2-3
CDR3nt: TGTGCCAGCAGCTTAGGGGGGGGCCGCACAGATACGCAGTATTTT
CDR3aa: CASSLGGGRTDTQYF

v_gene: TRBV5-6
d_gene: TRBD1
abundance: .
j_gene: TRBJ2-3
CDR3nt: TGTGCCAGCAGCTGGGGGACAGGGAAGGCAGATACGCAGTATTTT
CDR3aa: CASSWGTGKADTQYF

v_gene: TRBV7-6
d_gene: .
abundance: .
j_gene: TRBJ2-3
CDR3nt: TGTGCCAGCAGCTGGAACTCCGGGGGTACTAGCACAGATACGCAGTATTTT
CDR3aa: CASSWNSGGTSTDTQYF

v_gene: TRBV6-5
d_gene: .
abundance: .
j_gene: TRBJ2-7
CDR3nt: TGTGCCAGCAGCTATTCGACGGGAAGGCAGTACTTC
CDR3aa: CASSYSTGRQYF

v_gene: TRBV7-6
d_gene: TRBD1
abundance: .
j_gene: TRBJ1-3
CDR3nt: TGTGCCGCATATGGGACAGAACGTCGCGGAAACACCATATATTTT
CDR3aa: CAAYGTERRGNTIYF

v_gene: TRBV19
d_gene: .
abundance: .
j_gene: TRBJ1-5
CDR3nt: TGTGCCAGTAGTTCCCAGAAAAATCAGCCCCAGCATTTT
CDR3aa: CASSSQKNQPQHF

v_gene: TRBV5-1
d_gene: .
abundance: .
j_gene: TRBJ1-2
CDR3nt: TGCGCCAGCAGCGCAGGACAGAGCCCTTCCTATGGCTACACCTTC
CDR3aa: CASSAGQSPSYGYTF

v_gene: TRBV4-3
d_gene: .
abundance: .
j_gene: TRBJ2-3
CDR3nt: TGCGCCAGCAGCCAAGGATACTACAGGGATAGTAGCACAGATACGCAGTATTTT
CDR3aa: CASSQGYYRDSSTDTQYF

v_gene: TRBV6-1
d_gene: .
abundance: .
j_gene: TRBJ2-7
CDR3nt: TGTGCCAGCACCAGGGGAGAGGGTTACGAGCAGTACTTC
CDR3aa: CASTRGEGYEQYF

v_gene: TRBV4-3
d_gene: .
abundance: .
j_gene: TRBJ1-4
CDR3nt: TGCGCCAGCAGCCAATCCCGCCAGGGTGGAGAAAAACTGTTTTTT
CDR3aa: CASSQSRQGGEKLFF

v_gene: TRBV5-6
d_gene: TRBD1
abundance: .
j_gene: TRBJ2-2
CDR3nt: TGTGCCAGCAGCTTGGTGGACAGGGCCCCCGGGGAGCTGTTTTTT
CDR3aa: CASSLVDRAPGELFF

v_gene: TRBV4-1
d_gene: .
abundance: .
j_gene: TRBJ1-2
CDR3nt: TGCGCCAGCAGCCTTAGTGAAGCTAACTATGGCTACACCTTC
CDR3aa: CASSLSEANYGYTF

v_gene: TRBV13
d_gene: .
abundance: few
j_gene: TRBJ2-7
CDR3nt: TGTGCCAGCAGCTTAGAAGGAGGAGGTTCCTACGAGCAGTACTTC
CDR3aa: CASSLEGGGSYEQYF

v_gene: TRBV10-3
d_gene: TRBD2
abundance: .
j_gene: TRBJ2-3
CDR3nt: TGTGCCATGCAGGGGACTAGCGGGGGGGATACGCAGTATTTT
CDR3aa: CAMQGTSGGDTQYF

v_gene: TRBV4-3
d_gene: .
abundance: .
j_gene: TRBJ2-1
CDR3nt: TGCGCCAGCAGCCAAGATCAGGCGACAGTCTCCTACAATGAGCAGTTCTTC
CDR3aa: CASSQDQATVSYNEQFF

v_gene: TRBV7-2
d_gene: .
abundance: .
j_gene: TRBJ1-3
CDR3nt: TGTGCCAGCACCCCTGACACCTCTGGAAACACCATATATTTT
CDR3aa: CASTPDTSGNTIYF

v_gene: TRBV7-9
d_gene: .
abundance: .
j_gene: TRBJ1-6
CDR3nt: TGTGCCAGCAGCTCGGACAACGGAAATTCACCCCTCCACTTT
CDR3aa: CASSSDNGNSPLHF

v_gene: TRBV6-5
d_gene: TRBD1
abundance: .
j_gene: TRBJ2-7
CDR3nt: TGTGCCAGCAGTCGGGACAGGGGCTACGAGCAGTACTTC
CDR3aa: CASSRDRGYEQYF

v_gene: TRBV18
d_gene: .
abundance: .
j_gene: TRBJ2-5
CDR3nt: TGTGCCAGCTCATTGGGACTCCAACAAGAGACCCAGTACTTC
CDR3aa: CASSLGLQQETQYF

v_gene: TRBV7-9
d_gene: TRBD1
abundance: .
j_gene: TRBJ1-2
CDR3nt: TGTGCCAGCAGCCCGGGGACAGGGAAGTTCCATGGCTACACCTTC
CDR3aa: CASSPGTGKFHGYTF

v_gene: TRBV4-3
d_gene: .
abundance: .
j_gene: TRBJ1-1
CDR3nt: TGCGCCAGCAGCCAAGAGCGGGGGAACACTGAAGCTTTCTTT
CDR3aa: CASSQERGNTEAFF

v_gene: TRBV19
d_gene: .
abundance: .
j_gene: TRBJ2-7
CDR3nt: TGTGCCAGTAGTACTCGCCCAGGGGGGATGTACGAGCAGTACTTC
CDR3aa: CASSTRPGGMYEQYF

v_gene: TRBV29-1
d_gene: .
abundance: .
j_gene: TRBJ2-7
CDR3nt: TGCAGCGCCCTCCGAGAGGGATACGAGCAGTACTTC
CDR3aa: CSALREGYEQYF

v_gene: TRBV11-2
d_gene: TRBD2
abundance: .
j_gene: TRBJ2-1
CDR3nt: TGTGCCAGCAGCTCCTGGGGCGGGGCCCGGGGGGGGAATGAGCAGTTCTTC
CDR3aa: CASSSWGGARGGNEQFF

v_gene: TRBV9
d_gene: .
abundance: .
j_gene: TRBJ2-2
CDR3nt: TGTGCCAGCAGCGTAGGCGAGGGGGAGCTGTTTTTT
CDR3aa: CASSVGEGELFF

v_gene: TRBV19
d_gene: TRBD2
abundance: .
j_gene: TRBJ2-3
CDR3nt: TGTGCCACCTCCCACACGACTAGCGGCACAGATACGCAGTATTTT
CDR3aa: CATSHTTSGTDTQYF

v_gene: TRBV30
d_gene: TRBD1
abundance: .
j_gene: TRBJ1-5
CDR3nt: TGTGCCTGGGCAAACCCCACAGGGGGCAATTCCAATCAGCCCCAGCATTTT
CDR3aa: CAWANPTGGNSNQPQHF

v_gene: TRBV27
d_gene: TRBD2
abundance: .
j_gene: TRBJ2-1
CDR3nt: TGTGCCAGCAGGAGTAGCGGGCTGCAGCAGTTCTTC
CDR3aa: CASRSSGLQQFF

v_gene: TRBV4-2
d_gene: .
abundance: .
j_gene: TRBJ2-2
CDR3nt: TGTGCCAGCAGCCAAGATTGGGGCAGTTTGAACACCGGGGAGCTGTTTTTT
CDR3aa: CASSQDWGSLNTGELFF

v_gene: TRBV15
d_gene: .
abundance: .
j_gene: TRBJ1-4
CDR3nt: TGTGCCACCAGCAGCCCAGCGGGACGAACTAATGAAAAACTGTTTTTT
CDR3aa: CATSSPAGRTNEKLFF

v_gene: TRBV5-6
d_gene: .
abundance: .
j_gene: TRBJ2-7
CDR3nt: TGTGCCAGCAGCCGAGTATACGAGCAGTACTTC
CDR3aa: CASSRVYEQYF

v_gene: TRBV7-2
d_gene: TRBD1
abundance: .
j_gene: TRBJ2-7
CDR3nt: TGTGCCAGCAGCTCGGGACAGGGGAGCGTCGAGCAGTACTTC
CDR3aa: CASSSGQGSVEQYF

v_gene: TRBV7-2
d_gene: .
abundance: .
j_gene: TRBJ2-7
CDR3nt: TGTGCCAGCAGCTTAACTGGTCGGGTCAGTACCTACGAGCAGTACTTC
CDR3aa: CASSLTGRVSTYEQYF

v_gene: TRBV2
d_gene: .
abundance: .
j_gene: TRBJ2-3
CDR3nt: TGTGCCAGCAGTCGTACCCTTACGGGGGTGGAGACAGATACGCAGTATTTT
CDR3aa: CASSRTLTGVETDTQYF

v_gene: TRBV29-1
d_gene: TRBD2
abundance: .
j_gene: TRBJ2-5
CDR3nt: TGCAGCGTGGGCGGACTAGCGGGGGGGCTAAAGTACTTC
CDR3aa: CSVGGLAGGLKYF

v_gene: TRBV27
d_gene: .
abundance: once
j_gene: TRBJ1-6
CDR3nt: TGTGCCAGCAGTTTCTTCATGACAGGCGGTGGGTCACCCCTCCACTTT
CDR3aa: CASSFFMTGGGSPLHF

v_gene: TRBV30
d_gene: TRBD1
abundance: .
j_gene: TRBJ1-6
CDR3nt: TGTGCCTGGAGCCCCGGCGGGACAGATAATTCACCCCTCCACTTT
CDR3aa: CAWSPGGTDNSPLHF

v_gene: TRBV11-1
d_gene: .
abundance: .
j_gene: TRBJ2-7
CDR3nt: TGTGCCAGCAGCCGAGGACCGGGAGCCTCCTACGAGCAGTACTTC
CDR3aa: CASSRGPGASYEQYF

v_gene: TRBV19
d_gene: .
abundance: .
j_gene: TRBJ2-1
CDR3nt: TGTGCCAGTAGTATCGGCGGCCGGGGCTCCTACAATGAGCAGTTCTTC
CDR3aa: CASSIGGRGSYNEQFF

v_gene: TRBV7-6
d_gene: .
abundance: .
j_gene: TRBJ2-3
CDR3nt: TGTGCCAGCAGCTTGTCTCCTAGCACAGATACGCAGTATTTT
CDR3aa: CASSLSPSTDTQYF

v_gene: TRBV7-6
d_gene: .
abundance: .
j_gene: TRBJ1-2
CDR3nt: TGTGCCAGCAGTGACAGGCCGGGCAGGGACTATGGCTACACCTTC
CDR3aa: CASSDRPGRDYGYTF